A few counts support the clone carrying this T cell receptor (beta chain). The data originate from a study of naive and memory T cell subsets. The library had UMIs added by 3' ligation of an oligonucleotide to TCR cDNA. RNA was extracted from approximately 2.6 ml of whole blood of healthy adults. Input was about 1 to 1,100 ng of DNase-treated total RNA without cell sorting. Four PCR rounds used nested alpha and beta constant region primers plus the SP2 primer. Alpha and beta constant region primers primed reverse transcription for blood and skin samples. MiXCR, applied by TCRdb to the 5' RACE reads, yields one record per CDR3 protein. The table lists 50,000 or so distinct CDR3 sequences, approximately 6.6% of them singletons. Per germline, CDR1 SEHNR and CDR2 FQNEAQ (reference sequence). The CDR3 runs to 11 residues. The V end lost 7 bases, the J end lost 11 bases, and 15 bases lay between the germline ends.

This chain connects TRBV7-9 to TRBJ2-7; D is perhaps TRBD2 (6 bases). The TCR was taken from a male donor in good health. The CDR3: CASTQVGEEYF. In DNA form, the CDR3 reads TGTGCCAGCACCCAAGTGGGGGAGGAGTACTTC.